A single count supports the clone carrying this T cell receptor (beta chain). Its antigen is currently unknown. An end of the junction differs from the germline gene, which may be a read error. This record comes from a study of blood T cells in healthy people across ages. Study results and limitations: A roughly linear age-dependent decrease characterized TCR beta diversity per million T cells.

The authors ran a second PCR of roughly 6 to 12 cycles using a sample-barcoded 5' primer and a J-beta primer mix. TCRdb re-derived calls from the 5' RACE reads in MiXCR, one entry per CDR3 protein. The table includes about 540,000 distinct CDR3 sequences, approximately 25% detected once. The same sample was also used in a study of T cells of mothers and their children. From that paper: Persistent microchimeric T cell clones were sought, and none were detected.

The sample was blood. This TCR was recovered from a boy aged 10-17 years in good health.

The CDR3 nucleotides read TGTGGCAGCAGTTTTGGCACCCTTCGGGGGACCCAGTACTTC. Translating gives CGSSFGTLRGTQYF. The rearrangement joins TRBV27 to TRBJ2-5; TRBD2 might be the D (5 bases). Germline CDR1 and CDR2: MNHEY and SMNVEV (reference sequence). This CDR3 region has 14 residues.